The entry below describes one T cell receptor beta chain. What this receptor recognizes is not known. No clone much larger than this one lies a single base away; base qualities are absent. The data are from a study of blood T cell repertoires in COVID-19 (dated by TCRdb to the early 2020s). The study in broad terms: Collaborator samples came from the United States, Italy and Spain and covered acute and convalescent phases of COVID-19. The prospective study material was composed of cDNA or gDNA derived from T cells, B-cell-depleted T cells, or PBMCs. Subjects who had been exposed to COVID-19, were actively infected with it, or had recovered from it provided the deeply sampled blood TCRbeta repertoires that made up the dataset. The repertoires were released in a freely available public database meant as a resource for research on the immune response to SARS-CoV-2. Samples were obtained from the ongoing ImmuneRACE study (first 160 participants) and from about 1,300 subjects provided by 6 global collaborators. Sample metadata almost always included a de-identified subject ID, COVID-19 status, age in years and sex. Where HLA class I and class II types were available, the types were taken from metadata supplied by the sample provider, not from assay-based typing.

TCRbeta CDR3 regions were amplified from genomic DNA by means of the immunoSEQ Assay, a bias-controlled multiplex PCR. From the authors' description of their analysis: The number of nucleated cells in each sample was estimated from the amplification of reference gene primers within the assay. To quantify the absolute abundance of each unique TCRbeta CDR3 rearrangement, sequence reads were collapsed and filtered. For each sample, productive Simpson clonality was calculated as the square root of Simpson's diversity index across productive rearrangements. TCRdb retrieved this table from immuneACCESS and kept in-frame rearrangements only. Not all clones are present; in checked studies, unresolved V genes account for under half, and no reason is known for the remainder. The V and J calls and the clone size are those of that table, but D and trimming were determined from the DNA. Here the sample has about 350,000 clones; about 93% occur a single time. Together, the top ten hold 2.5% to 4% of the sample.

The full study reports these points: The amount of clinical and demographic metadata varied by source and participant and was provided uncurated.

A second Seattle source provided samples from volunteer blood donors who had recovered from COVID-19. Whole blood was collected in K2EDTA tubes by collaborating institutions according to the institutions' own protocols. Collaborator samples were shipped for TCRbeta analysis as frozen whole blood, isolated PBMCs, or DNA extracted from either sample type. CDR1 and CDR2, per the germline V gene, are SQVTM and ANQGSEA. Trimming takes 7 bases off V and 7 bases off J; junction bases not matched to a gene: 7. Taken from cysteine to phenylalanine, the CDR3 has 13 residues. The DNA shown is the 39-base CDR3, in frame from base 1.

The sequenced sample was peripheral blood. The receptor's source is a woman in her late teens or twenties who had recovered from COVID-19. The V and J genes are TRBV29-1 and TRBJ1-4; 9 central nucleotides agree with TRBD1. The sequenced DNA is TGCAGCGCTTACAGGGGGCGCTTTGAAAAACTGTTTTTT. The resulting protein is CSAYRGRFEKLFF.